This T cell receptor (beta chain) was captured by sequencing in a study of shared clonotypes between healthy human individuals. Study details: Per donor, CD8 memory used one plate, CD8 naive used two, CD4 memory used three and CD4 naive used three.

Study conclusions and caveats: Only blood was sampled, and tissue TCR repertoires likely differ from blood ones.

Every immunoSEQ plate was one replicate of a subset's evenly spread DNA. The table came from immunoSEQ multiplex PCR; TCRdb's copy has only in-frame clones and leaves some out. The sample shows roughly 1 million clones, about three quarters of them seen only once. All donors were healthy HIV-negative adults lacking recent acute infections or vaccinations. V dropped 3 bases and J dropped 5 bases, with 9 bases sitting between them. The CDR3 covers 13 residues. Germline lookup yields CDR1 SGHTA and CDR2 FQGNSA. On this clone: Its antigen remains unknown.

Input material: memory CD4+ T cells sorted from blood. Subset given: CD45RA-negative fraction. This chain uses TRBV7-2 with TRBJ2-3; D unresolved. This TCR was sampled from a man aged 18 to 30 in good health. The CDR3 loop is CASSFLDGDTQYF. The CDR3 coding sequence is TGTGCCAGCAGCTTTCTCGACGGAGATACGCAGTATTTT.